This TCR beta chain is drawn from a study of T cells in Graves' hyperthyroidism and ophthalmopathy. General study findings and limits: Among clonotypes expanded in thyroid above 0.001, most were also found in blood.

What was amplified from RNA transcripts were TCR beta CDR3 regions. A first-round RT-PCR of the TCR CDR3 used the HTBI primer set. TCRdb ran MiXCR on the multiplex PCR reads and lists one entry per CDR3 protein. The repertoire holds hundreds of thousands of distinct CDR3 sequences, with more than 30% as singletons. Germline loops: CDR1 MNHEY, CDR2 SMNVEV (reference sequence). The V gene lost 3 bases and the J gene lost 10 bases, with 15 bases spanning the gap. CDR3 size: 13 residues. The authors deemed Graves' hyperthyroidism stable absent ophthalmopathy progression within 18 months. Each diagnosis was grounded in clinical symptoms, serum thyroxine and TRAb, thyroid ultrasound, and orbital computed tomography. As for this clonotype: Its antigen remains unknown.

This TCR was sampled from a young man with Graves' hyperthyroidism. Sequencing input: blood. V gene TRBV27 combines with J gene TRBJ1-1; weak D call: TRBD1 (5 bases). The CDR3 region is CASSFVDSGGAFF. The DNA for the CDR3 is TGTGCCAGCAGTTTTGTCGACAGTGGAGGAGCTTTCTTT.